The T cell receptor beta chain described here comes from a study of blood T cell repertoires in COVID-19. Across the study: COVID-19 samples collected from the United States, Italy and Spain covered acute and convalescent phases. PBMCs, B-cell-depleted T cells, or T cells provided the cDNA or gDNA that made up the material.

Authors' processing steps: Estimated nucleated cell counts came from reference gene primer amplification. Some clones are missing from TCRdb's copy, which holds only in-frame ones; the method was immunoSEQ multiplex PCR. V, J and clone size derive from that table, while D and trimming were established from the DNA sequence. The sample lists about 480,000 clones; roughly 87% were seen once. Participant reports of clinical history set cohort assignment. CDR1 is KGHDR, CDR2 SFDVKD, per germline. V gave up 4 bases and J gave up 5 bases; unmatched junction bases: 6. This CDR3 has 16 amino acids. The V gene is TRBV24-1, the J gene TRBJ2-2; 10 positions match TRBD2. This receptor was identified in a woman between 18 and 29 years old with acute COVID-19. The sequenced sample consisted of PBMCs or T cells enriched from blood (not recorded which). This CDR3 reads CATSDRTSGRTGELFF. The CDR3 DNA reads TGTGCCACCAGTGACCGGACTAGCGGTCGTACCGGGGAGCTGTTTTTT.